This entry lists 27 T cell receptor beta chains sequenced from one sample in a study of OX40 agonist ivuxolimab in advanced cancers. Assay: immunoSEQ multiplex PCR; the TCRdb copy retains only in-frame clones and omits some. The repertoire holds about 48,000 clones, 80% to 90% seen once, with roughly 10% in the top ten. Sequenced material: CD4+ or CD8+ T cells sorted from blood, taken in a trial of the OX40 agonist ivuxolimab. These receptor sequences come from an adult with an advanced solid tumor such as melanoma, head and neck, liver or kidney cancer.

The genes are TRBV7-2 and TRBJ2-1; D ambiguous. The CDR3 consists of 15 residues. Germline V gene data show CDR1 as SGHTA and CDR2 as FQGNSA. V was cut by 1 base and J by 0 bases, with 7 bases left in between. As DNA, the CDR3 is TGTGCCAGCAGCTTAGACTGGAGCTCCTACAATGAGCAGTTCTTC. As protein: CASSLDWSSYNEQFF.

V usage is TRBV11-3 and J usage is TRBJ2-3; no clear D. The V and J ends lost 1 base and 0 bases respectively, with 5 bases between them. Germline V lookup: CDR1 SGHNT, CDR2 YENEEA. CDR3 size: 14 residues. The CDR3 sequence is CASSLAASTDTQYF. The CDR3 DNA reads TGTGCCAGCAGCTTAGCCGCGAGCACAGATACGCAGTATTTT.

The V call is TRBV19, the J call TRBJ2-3, with D maybe TRBD1 (5 bases). The CDR3 has 16 amino acids. Trimming cost V 0 bases and J 0 bases, with 10 bases left between them. Germline CDR1 is LNHDA and CDR2 is SQIVND (reference sequence). The CDR3 spells CASSIDGRASTDTQYF. The CDR3 nucleotides read TGTGCCAGTAGTATAGATGGCAGGGCAAGCACAGATACGCAGTATTTT.

The genes are TRBV2 and TRBJ1-1, with 8 nucleotides matching TRBD1. V was clipped by 6 bases and J by 1 base; unmatched bases: 4. There are 14 residues in the CDR3. The germline CDR1 and CDR2 sequences are SNHLY and FYNNEI. CDR3 nucleotides: TGTGCCAGCAGCCCGGGACAGGCGAACACTGAAGCTTTCTTT. Translated: CASSPGQANTEAFF.

This chain uses TRBV6-5 with TRBJ2-1, with D possibly matching TRBD2 (7 bases). Germline loops: CDR1 MNHEY, CDR2 SVGAGI. The CDR3 loop spans 12 amino acids. V shed 5 bases and J shed 7 bases, with 9 bases lying between them. CDR3: CASSRGGNEQFF. As DNA, the CDR3 is TGTGCCAGCAGTAGGGGGGGTAATGAGCAGTTCTTC.

This clone was observed a single time. The chain recombines TRBV5-4 with TRBJ2-1, with 14 bases lining up with TRBD2. This CDR3 comprises 20 residues. CDR1 and CDR2 (germline): SGHNT, YYREEE (reference sequence). V shed 3 bases, J shed 2 bases, and the junction held 13 bases outside the gene matches. The CDR3 coding sequence is TGTGCCAGCAGCTCGTCCCGCGGGACTAGCGGGGGACAAACCTACAATGAGCAGTTCTTC. Amino acid sequence: CASSSSRGTSGGQTYNEQFF.

The rearrangement joins TRBV28 to TRBJ2-5; 8 nucleotides align to TRBD1. The germline CDR1 and CDR2 sequences are MDHEN and SYDVKM. V dropped 6 bases and J dropped 1; count of bases not matched to a gene: 7. This CDR3 region has 15 residues. The CDR3 DNA sequence: TGTGCCAGCAGCGGAACTCAGGGGGCCCAAGAGACCCAGTACTTC. This encodes CASSGTQGAQETQYF. The whole variable domain, remainder taken from reference TRBV28 and TRBJ2-5, is DVKVTQSSRYLVKRTGEKVFLECVQDMDHENMFWYRQDPGLGLRLIYFSYDVKMKEKGDIPEGYSVSREKKERFSLILESASTNQTSMYLCASSGTQGAQETQYFGPGTRLLVL.

The rearrangement uses TRBV6-6 and TRBJ1-1; weak D call: TRBD1 (5 bases). Trimming left V 7 bases short and J 0 bases short, with 9 bases between. The CDR3 is 13 amino acids. Germline-derived CDR1 and CDR2 are MNHNY and SVGAGI (reference sequence). The CDR3 loop is CASTRGMNTEAFF. The CDR3, as DNA: TGTGCCAGCACCCGGGGGATGAACACTGAAGCTTTCTTT.

The chain has TRBV6-5 and TRBJ2-1; D unclear. CDR1 MNHEY and CDR2 SVGAGI come from the germline V gene. The length of the CDR3 is 11 residues. Trimming left V 4 bases short and J 7 bases short, with 5 bases between. CDR3 loop: CASSSLNEQFF. The CDR3 nucleotides are TGTGCCAGCAGTTCCCTTAATGAGCAGTTCTTC.

The V and J genes are TRBV11-3 and TRBJ2-1, with 8 bases lining up with TRBD1. CDR1 and CDR2 (germline): SGHNT, YENEEA. J lost 7 bases, V lost 5 bases, and 10 bases had no gene match. CDR3 size: 15 residues. The CDR3 DNA reads as TGTGCCAGCAGCGCCGCAGGGGGCGCCGGGAATGAGCAGTTCTTC. Protein sequence: CASSAAGGAGNEQFF.

This clone was seen only once. The chain carries TRBV6-1 and TRBJ2-1; 12 bases fit TRBD2. V shed 4 bases, J shed 7 bases, and the junction held 8 bases outside the gene matches. The CDR3 is 16 residues long. Germline V gene data show CDR1 as MNHNS and CDR2 as SASEGT. CDR3 in DNA: TGTGCCAGCAGTGGGGGACTAGCGGGTGGGATAAATGAGCAGTTCTTC. Its translation is CASSGGLAGGINEQFF.

In regard to this clone: Additional DNA sequences in this sample encode the identical CDR3. V and J are TRBV5-6 and TRBJ2-3; no firm D call. The V gene lost 0 bases and the J gene lost 2 bases, with 7 bases spanning the gap. Germline assignment: CDR1 SGHDT and CDR2 YYEEEE. CDR3 size: 14 residues. CDR3 bases: TGTGCCAGCAGCTTGGGTCGCAACACAGATACGCAGTATTTT. Translation gives CASSLGRNTDTQYF.

This clone was observed a handful of times. The V and J genes are TRBV23-1 and TRBJ2-1; either TRBD1 or TRBD2 may fit D (5 bases each). TRBV23-1 is designated an ORF whose function remains uncertain. The germline V and J ends were trimmed by 6 bases and 6 bases, with 15 bases remaining between them. This CDR3 has 14 residues. The CDR3 DNA is TGCGCCAGCAGGGGGGTGGAAGTCTCCAATGAGCAGTTCTTC. Encoded protein: CASRGVEVSNEQFF.

This clone has only one observation. This sequence joins TRBV18 and TRBJ1-4, with TRBD1 identical over 7 bases. The ends lost 4 bases at V and 8 bases at J; junction bases unmatched: 10. This CDR3 has 15 residues. Germline V gives CDR1 KGHSH, CDR2 LQKENI. The CDR3 sequence: CASSLTGTELEKLFF. CDR3 DNA: TGTGCCAGCTCACTAACCGGGACAGAGCTGGAAAAACTGTTTTTT.

The gene calls are TRBV7-9 and TRBJ2-3, with unresolved D. Germline CDR1 and CDR2: SEHNR and FQNEAQ (reference sequence). The CDR3 runs to 14 residues. Between the trimmed V and J ends, which lost 5 bases and 1 base, there was a span of 10 bases. In DNA, the CDR3 is TGTGCCAGCAGCCCCCCCGCGGGCACAGATACGCAGTATTTT. This encodes CASSPPAGTDTQYF.

The table lists this clone with a count of one. The V gene is TRBV11-3, the J gene TRBJ2-1, with 14 positions matching TRBD2. The CDR3 has 18 amino acids. Trimming cost V 5 bases and J 8 bases; bases outside gene matches: 14. Germline V CDR1 and CDR2: SGHNT, YENEEA. CDR3 residues: CASSKSTGLAGGGYEQFF. CDR3 nucleotide sequence: TGTGCCAGCAGCAAAAGTACAGGACTAGCGGGGGGTGGTTATGAGCAGTTCTTC.

The rearrangement links TRBV7-9 to TRBJ1-1; 8 bases align to TRBD1. This CDR3 region has 18 residues. Germline assignment: CDR1 SEHNR and CDR2 FQNEAQ (reference sequence). V lost 3 bases to trimming and J lost 3 bases; unmatched junction nucleotides: 15. In DNA, the CDR3 is TGTGCCAGCAGCTTGACTACAGGGGGAATTGTTCGGTACACTGAAGCTTTCTTT. This codes for CASSLTTGGIVRYTEAFF. Variable domain in full (rest from reference TRBV7-9 and TRBJ1-1): DTGVSQNPRHKITKRGQNVTFRCDPISEHNRLYWYRQTLGQGPEFLTYFQNEAQLEKSRLLSDRFSAERPKGSFSTLEIQRTEQGDSAMYLCASSLTTGGIVRYTEAFFGQGTRLTVV.

V is TRBV5-1 and J is TRBJ1-1; D is perhaps TRBD1 (5 bases). Looked up from germline, CDR1 is SGHRS and CDR2 is YFSETQ. Trimming removed 2 bases at V and 2 bases at J, with 7 bases between. The CDR3 covers 13 residues. CDR3 loop: CASSLQDNTEAFF. The DNA for the CDR3 is TGCGCCAGCAGCTTACAGGATAACACTGAAGCTTTCTTT.

The chain joins TRBV10-3 to TRBJ1-5; D remains ambiguous. V lost 3 bases and J 2 bases, leaving 8 bases between the germline ends. Per germline, CDR1 ENHRY and CDR2 SYGVKD. This CDR3 contains 14 residues. CDR3 loop: CAISEATGNQPQHF. The CDR3 DNA follows: TGTGCCATCAGTGAAGCTACAGGCAATCAGCCCCAGCATTTT.

The genes are TRBV6-6 and TRBJ2-5; TRBD1 agrees at 7 bases. With 6 bases clipped from V and 2 bases from J, the junction kept 3 bases outside the gene matches. The CDR3 extends over 13 amino acids. Germline V gene data show CDR1 as MNHNY and CDR2 as SVGAGI (reference sequence). CDR3 sequence (DNA): TGTGCCAGCAGGACGGGACAGCAAGAGACCCAGTACTTC. Its protein product is CASRTGQQETQYF.

The rearrangement uses TRBV7-9 and TRBJ1-6; 8 nucleotides agree with TRBD1. V trimming: 4 bases; J trimming: 9 bases; junction bases outside the gene matches: 17. The length of the CDR3 is 18 residues. In germline, CDR1 is SEHNR, CDR2 FQNEAQ (reference sequence). This chain's CDR3 is CASSSPVQTGDLPSPLHF. CDR3 DNA: TGTGCCAGCAGCTCCCCCGTCCAGACAGGGGACTTGCCTTCACCCCTCCACTTT.

The chain is built from TRBV6-5 and TRBJ1-1; maybe TRBD1 (5 bases). V dropped 2 bases and J dropped 2 bases, with 15 bases sitting between them. Germline loops: CDR1 MNHEY, CDR2 SVGAGI. This CDR3 is 16 amino acids long. The CDR3 bases are TGTGCCAGCAGTTACGATTATTCCAGGGCTAACACTGAAGCTTTCTTT. It yields the protein CASSYDYSRANTEAFF.

The chain joins TRBV19 to TRBJ1-2; D is ambiguous. The V and J ends lost 6 bases and 2 bases respectively, with 13 bases between them. Looked up from germline, CDR1 is LNHDA and CDR2 is SQIVND (reference sequence). The CDR3 consists of 14 residues. CDR3 region: CASSHRMGNYGYTF. CDR3 nucleotides: TGTGCCAGTAGCCATAGGATGGGGAACTATGGCTACACCTTC. Drawing the rest from reference TRBV19 and TRBJ1-2, the complete variable domain is DGGITQSPKYLFRKEGQNVTLSCEQNLNHDAMYWYRQDPGQGLRLIYYSQIVNDFQKGDIAEGYSVSREKKESFPLTVTSAQKNPTAFYLCASSHRMGNYGYTFGSGTRLTVV.

V gene TRBV18 combines with J gene TRBJ1-3, with TRBD1 matching 11 bases. The CDR3 consists of 15 residues. Per germline, CDR1 KGHSH and CDR2 LQKENI. Unmatched junction bases numbered 1, after V lost 3 bases and J lost 3 bases. The CDR3 coding sequence is TGTGCCAGCTCACCGGGACAGGGGGATGGAAACACCATATATTTT. Translating gives CASSPGQGDGNTIYF.

J is TRBJ1-3 and V is TRBV9, with TRBD1 matching 8 bases. J lost 4 bases, V lost 3 bases, and 6 bases had no gene match. Germline CDR1 and CDR2: SGDLS and YYNGEE. This CDR3 spans 15 amino acids. CDR3 in DNA: TGTGCCAGCAGCGGGGAGGGACAGGCGGGAAACACCATATATTTT. Translated, it gives CASSGEGQAGNTIYF.

Concerning this clone itself: The junction differs from germline at one of its ends, possibly a read error. This chain uses TRBV7-7 with TRBJ2-5; a weak D match, TRBD2 (6 bases). This CDR3 is 17 amino acids long. Germline CDR1 is SSHAT and CDR2 is FNYEAQ (reference sequence). CDR3 bases: TGTGCTAGCAGCTTAGGATCTCGGGGAGGCCCTTTAGAGACCCAGTACTTC. As protein: CASSLGSRGGPLETQYF.

The rearrangement links TRBV28 to TRBJ1-5; TRBD1 aligns across 9 bases. V trimming: 8 bases; J trimming: 4 bases; junction bases outside the gene matches: 0. The CDR3 has 12 residues. Germline lookup yields CDR1 MDHEN and CDR2 SYDVKM. Written as DNA, the CDR3 is TGTGCCAGCGGGACAGGGAATCAGCCCCAGCATTTT. It specifies CASGTGNQPQHF.